A selection of T cell receptor beta chains follows, all from one sample in a study of patients and donors after allogeneic stem cell transplantation. TCRdb reprocessed the RT-PCR reads with MiXCR, giving one entry per CDR3 protein. This table holds over 350,000 distinct CDR3 sequences, 16% found once. Sequenced material: blood, either unsorted or a sorted T cell fraction (not recorded which). The receptors originated from a human donor who was either an allogeneic HSCT recipient or a stem cell or donor lymphocyte infusion donor (not recorded which). It is not recorded whose cells these are; they may come from a transplant donor. Each CDR3 is given with its conserved first and last residue. The D gene is left open where the match is weak. Some rows mark clone size as missing; the rest say once, few, many or name a class of expanded clone.

v_gene: TRBV5-1
abundance: NA
d_gene: TRBD2
j_gene: TRBJ2-1
CDR3nt: TGCGCCAGCAGCTTGGAAGGACTAGCGGGAGATAACGAGCAGTTCTTC
CDR3aa: CASSLEGLAGDNEQFF

v_gene: TRBV12-3/TRBV12-4
abundance: many
d_gene: NA
j_gene: TRBJ1-5
CDR3nt: TGTGCCAGCAGTTATAAGGATCAGCCCCAGCATTTT
CDR3aa: CASSYKDQPQHF

v_gene: TRBV15
abundance: few
d_gene: NA
j_gene: TRBJ1-2
CDR3nt: TGTGCCACCAATAAAGACAGAAACTATGGCTACACCTTC
CDR3aa: CATNKDRNYGYTF

v_gene: TRBV12-3/TRBV12-4
abundance: NA
d_gene: TRBD2
j_gene: TRBJ2-3
CDR3nt: TGTGCCAGCAGTTTCCGCGGGGGAGATACGCAGTATTTT
CDR3aa: CASSFRGGDTQYF

v_gene: TRBV11-1
abundance: NA
d_gene: TRBD2
j_gene: TRBJ2-1
CDR3nt: TGTGCCAGCAGCTTAGCTAGCGGGGGGCTGTGGTCCTACAATGAGCAGTTCTTC
CDR3aa: CASSLASGGLWSYNEQFF

v_gene: TRBV12-5
abundance: many
d_gene: TRBD1
j_gene: TRBJ1-2
CDR3nt: TGTGCTAGTGGTTCGCCTCACCGGGACAGCTATGGCTACACCTTC
CDR3aa: CASGSPHRDSYGYTF

v_gene: TRBV27
abundance: NA
d_gene: TRBD1
j_gene: TRBJ2-1
CDR3nt: TGTGCCAGCAGATTGGGACAGGGCTACAATGAGCAGTTCTTC
CDR3aa: CASRLGQGYNEQFF

v_gene: TRBV6-2/TRBV6-3
abundance: many
d_gene: TRBD1
j_gene: TRBJ2-1
CDR3nt: TGTGCCAGCAGTTACTGGGGACAGCTGGTAAGCAATGAGCAGTTCTTC
CDR3aa: CASSYWGQLVSNEQFF

v_gene: TRBV6-5
abundance: NA
d_gene: NA
j_gene: TRBJ2-5
CDR3nt: TGTGCCAGCAGTTACTCCGAGGATGGGAAGACCCAGTACTTC
CDR3aa: CASSYSEDGKTQYF

v_gene: TRBV13
abundance: NA
d_gene: TRBD2
j_gene: TRBJ2-7
CDR3nt: TGTGCCAGCAGCTCCGGGAGCGGGGCGGCCGCCTACGAGCAGTACTTC
CDR3aa: CASSSGSGAAAYEQYF

v_gene: TRBV12-3/TRBV12-4
abundance: NA
d_gene: TRBD1
j_gene: TRBJ2-6
CDR3nt: TGTGCCAGCAGCCTGGGACAGGCTGGGGCCAACGTCCTGACTTTC
CDR3aa: CASSLGQAGANVLTF

v_gene: TRBV7-3
abundance: many
d_gene: TRBD2
j_gene: TRBJ2-1
CDR3nt: TGTGCCAGCAGTTTGGGTACTAGCGCTAAGAGCTCCTACAATGAGCAGTTCTTC
CDR3aa: CASSLGTSAKSSYNEQFF

v_gene: TRBV5-1
abundance: many
d_gene: NA
j_gene: TRBJ1-1
CDR3nt: TGCGCCAGCAGCTTGAGTCTGGGGGACACTGAAGCTTTCTTT
CDR3aa: CASSLSLGDTEAFF

v_gene: TRBV7-3
abundance: NA
d_gene: TRBD1
j_gene: TRBJ2-1
CDR3nt: TGTGCCAGCAGCTTTCGCGGGACAGGGAGTAGGAATGAGCAGTTCTTC
CDR3aa: CASSFRGTGSRNEQFF

v_gene: TRBV7-9
abundance: NA
d_gene: TRBD1
j_gene: TRBJ1-2
CDR3nt: TGTGCCAGCAGCTTAGGAACGACAGGGGGAGGCTACACCTTC
CDR3aa: CASSLGTTGGGYTF

v_gene: TRBV5-1
abundance: many
d_gene: NA
j_gene: TRBJ1-1
CDR3nt: TGCGCCAGCAGCCACAATGAGAACACTGAAGCTTTCTTT
CDR3aa: CASSHNENTEAFF

v_gene: TRBV28
abundance: NA
d_gene: NA
j_gene: TRBJ2-1
CDR3nt: TGTGCCAGCAGTCTCGTCCGACCTGGGGAGCAGTTCTTC
CDR3aa: CASSLVRPGEQFF

v_gene: TRBV6-1
abundance: few
d_gene: NA
j_gene: TRBJ2-7
CDR3nt: TGTGCCAGCACTACTCCCGGCTGGGACGAGCAGTACTTC
CDR3aa: CASTTPGWDEQYF

v_gene: TRBV5-1
abundance: NA
d_gene: NA
j_gene: TRBJ2-1
CDR3nt: TGCGCCAGCAGCCCAGGGGTGACGGGGGAGCAGTTCTTC
CDR3aa: CASSPGVTGEQFF

v_gene: TRBV2
abundance: NA
d_gene: NA
j_gene: TRBJ2-3
CDR3nt: TGTGCCAGCAGTGAAGCGGCCTGGGGAACTAGCACAGATACGCAGTATTTT
CDR3aa: CASSEAAWGTSTDTQYF

v_gene: TRBV20-1
abundance: NA
d_gene: TRBD2
j_gene: TRBJ2-3
CDR3nt: TGCAGTGCTAGCGGGAGGGGTTGGCCAGATACGCAGTATTTT
CDR3aa: CSASGRGWPDTQYF

v_gene: TRBV24-1
abundance: NA
d_gene: NA
j_gene: TRBJ2-5
CDR3nt: TGTGCCACCAGTGATTTGCCGGGCAACGAAGAGACCCAGTACTTC
CDR3aa: CATSDLPGNEETQYF

v_gene: TRBV4-2
abundance: NA
d_gene: TRBD2
j_gene: TRBJ2-1
CDR3nt: TGTGCCAGCAGCCAAAGAATTAGCGGGGACCTTTACAATGAGCAGTTCTTC
CDR3aa: CASSQRISGDLYNEQFF